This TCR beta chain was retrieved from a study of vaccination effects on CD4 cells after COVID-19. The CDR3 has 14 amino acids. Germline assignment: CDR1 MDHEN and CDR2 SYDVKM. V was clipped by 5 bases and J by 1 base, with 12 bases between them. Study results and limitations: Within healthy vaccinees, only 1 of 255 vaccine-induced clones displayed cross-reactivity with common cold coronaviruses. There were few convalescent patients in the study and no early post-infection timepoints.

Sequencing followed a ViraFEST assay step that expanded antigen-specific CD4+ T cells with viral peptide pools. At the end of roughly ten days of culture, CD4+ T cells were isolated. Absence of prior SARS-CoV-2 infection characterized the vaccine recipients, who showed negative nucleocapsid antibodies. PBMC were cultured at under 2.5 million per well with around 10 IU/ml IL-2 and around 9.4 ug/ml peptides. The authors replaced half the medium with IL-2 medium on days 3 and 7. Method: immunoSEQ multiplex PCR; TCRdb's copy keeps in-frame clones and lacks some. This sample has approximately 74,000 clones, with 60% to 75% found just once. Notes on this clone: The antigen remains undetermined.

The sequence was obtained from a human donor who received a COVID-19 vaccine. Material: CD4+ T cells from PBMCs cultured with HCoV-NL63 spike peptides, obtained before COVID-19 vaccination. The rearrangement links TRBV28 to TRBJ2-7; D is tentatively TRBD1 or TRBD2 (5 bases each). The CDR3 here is CASSTGPPSYEQYV. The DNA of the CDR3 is TGTGCCAGCAGTACGGGACCGCCTTCCTACGAGCAGTACGTC.